This T cell receptor (beta chain) was observed in a study of Ad26.COV2.S vaccination and SARS-CoV-2 variants. Study at large: Donor got 5x10^10 or 1x10^11 viral particles of Ad26.COV2.S.

The table came from immunoSEQ multiplex PCR; TCRdb's copy has only in-frame clones and leaves some out. The table shows around 400,000 clones, with about four fifths occurring only once. As to this clone: Its antigen remains unknown.

Noted treatment: 15 to 20 received Ad26.COV2.S at low or high dose, single or two shots; several received placebo; per-sample allocation not given. Repertoires come from day 63 after the first vaccine or placebo injection. Donor was an adult aged 18-55 years in Boston. Points from the study as a whole: Marked by substantial breadth, spike-specific CD8+ and CD4+ T cell responses were reportedly seen after vaccination. Total T cell responses, in the TCR breadth and depth analyses, may have been underestimated.

CDR3 length equals 11 residues. Germline V gene lookup returns CDR1 MGHDK and CDR2 SYGVNS. Trimming cost V 6 bases and J 7 bases, with 9 bases left between them. The V gene is TRBV25-1, the J gene TRBJ1-2; unclear D gene. The material sequenced was peripheral blood, taken in a trial of Ad26.COV2.S vaccine versus placebo. The clonotype originates from a person between 18 and 59 years old who received the Ad26.COV2.S COVID-19 vaccine or a placebo. CDR3 amino acids: CASSLRGGYTF. The CDR3 region has the DNA TGTGCCAGCAGCCTCCGGGGTGGCTACACCTTC.